Listed here are 25 T cell receptor beta chains from one sample, sequenced in a study of HIV-infected children after antiretroviral therapy interruption (dated by TCRdb to about 2019). Read against the paper, the sample's treatment or condition label means: PENTA 11 planned treatment interruption arm or continuous ART arm. Libraries were constructed by 3' RACE. For sequencing, an Illumina MiSeq was employed. TCR libraries were generated from RNA by a 3' RACE protocol incorporating unique molecular identifiers so that PCR amplification bias could be corrected. Using fastp trimming at Q25 and MiXCR clonotype assembly, TCRdb reanalyzed the public sequencing data and kept in-frame beta chains. Each CDR3 protein appears once, grouped with its most common genes and DNA. This sample lists approximately 15,000 distinct CDR3 sequences; less than 3.5% were detected once. The biggest ten clones account for 30% to 40% of the sample.

This material consisted of CD45RO+ CD8+ T cells from PBMCs, pooled from several time points, taken from a donor given antiretroviral therapy, either interrupted or continuous. In the paper's terms, the cell subset or site label means: memory CD8+ CD45RO+ CD45RA- T cells. These receptors all come from a pool of human donors with HIV.

There are many counts of this clonotype. J is TRBJ2-7 and V is TRBV18, with a weak D call TRBD2 (5 bases). The V and J ends lost 2 bases and 7 bases respectively, with 9 bases between them. The CDR3 contains 12 residues. Germline V gene sequence: CDR1 KGHSH, CDR2 LQKENI. CDR3 sequence reads: CASSPTTKEQYF. The CDR3 DNA reads TGTGCCAGCTCACCAACGACTAAGGAGCAGTACTTC.

This clonotype was found many times. The chain has TRBV20-1 and TRBJ1-2, with D hard to call. The length of the CDR3 is 14 residues. Germline-derived CDR1 and CDR2 are DFQATT and SNEGSKA (reference sequence). CDR3 in DNA: TGCAGCCCGGGAATCCTAGATAGTAACTATGGCTACACCTTC. Translation gives CSPGILDSNYGYTF.

This clonotype was seen a few times. The genes are TRBV6-5 and TRBJ1-1; D ambiguous. The CDR3 is 11 residues long. V lost 2 bases, J lost 4 bases, and 2 bases lay in between. From germline, CDR1 is MNHEY and CDR2 SVGAGI. The CDR3 protein is CASSYGTEAFF. The CDR3 DNA sequence: TGTGCCAGCAGTTACGGCACTGAAGCTTTCTTT.

This clonotype was counted many times. This chain connects TRBV6-2 or TRBV6-3 to TRBJ1-5; D is possibly TRBD1 (5 bases). V was clipped by 2 bases and J by 6 bases, with 11 bases between them. This CDR3 is built from 14 residues. Germline values: CDR1 MNHEY, CDR2 SVGEGT. CDR3 protein: CASSYPGSGQPQHF. In DNA, the CDR3 is TGTGCCAGCAGTTACCCAGGGTCAGGTCAGCCCCAGCATTTT.

This clonotype was found many times. The chain has TRBV11-2 and TRBJ2-7, with 7 nucleotides matching TRBD1. This CDR3 is 12 amino acids long. The germline gives CDR1 SGHAT, CDR2 FQNNGV. Unmatched junction bases numbered 1, after V lost 5 bases and J lost 3 bases. The CDR3 region is CASSRDSYEQYF. The CDR3 DNA sequence: TGTGCCAGCAGCCGGGACAGCTACGAGCAGTACTTC.

This clonotype has ten or more counts. This chain joins TRBV27 and TRBJ2-7, with 9 bases matching TRBD1. The germline V gene has CDR1 MNHEY and CDR2 SMNVEV (reference sequence). The CDR3 is 13 residues long. Losses at the gene ends were 6 bases for V and 4 bases for J; bases not matched to a gene: 4. The CDR3 loop is CASSGTGLYEQYF. In nucleotides, the CDR3 is TGTGCCAGCAGCGGGACAGGGCTTTACGAGCAGTACTTC.

There are many counts of this clonotype. The rearrangement uses TRBV28 and TRBJ1-4; maybe TRBD1 (5 bases). The CDR3 spans 16 residues. Trimming shortened V by 5 bases and J by 0 bases, and 13 bases separated the two germline ends. Germline V gives CDR1 MDHEN, CDR2 SYDVKM. The CDR3 loop reads CASSLSWGATNEKLFF. For the CDR3, the DNA is TGTGCCAGCAGTCTATCCTGGGGGGCAACTAATGAAAAACTGTTTTTT.

The V call is TRBV5-1, the J call TRBJ2-1; 8 nucleotides match TRBD1. Unmatched junction bases numbered 9, after V lost 4 bases and J lost 3 bases. The CDR3 runs 16 residues. Per germline, CDR1 SGHRS and CDR2 YFSETQ. CDR3 in DNA: TGCGCCAGCAGCCGATCCACCGGGACAGGCTACAATGAGCAGTTCTTC. This encodes CASSRSTGTGYNEQFF.

This chain uses TRBV28 with TRBJ1-1; TRBD1 matches 9 bases. J lost 6 bases, V lost 4 bases, and 9 bases had no gene match. Germline V gene data show CDR1 as MDHEN and CDR2 as SYDVKM. The CDR3 has 15 amino acids. As DNA, the CDR3 is TGTGCCAGCAGTTCGACCGGGACAGGGTCCCCTGAAGCTTTCTTT. Protein sequence: CASSSTGTGSPEAFF.

V and J are TRBV20-1 and TRBJ2-2; either TRBD1 or TRBD2 may fit D (6 bases each). The germline CDR1 and CDR2 sequences are DFQATT and SNEGSKA (reference sequence). The CDR3 spans 14 residues. Trimming removed 2 bases from V and 7 bases from J, with 14 bases in between. DNA of the CDR3: TGCAGTGCTAGAAAGGGGGGCGAGGTCGGGGAGCTGTTTTTT. It codes for CSARKGGEVGELFF.

This sequence joins TRBV28 and TRBJ1-4; the D is unclear. The CDR3 contains 14 residues. Germline lookup yields CDR1 MDHEN and CDR2 SYDVKM. V lost 6 bases, J lost 8 bases, and 16 bases lay in between. The DNA for the CDR3 is TGTGCCAGCAGCCCTTCTGACCGGAGGGAAAAACTGTTTTTT. Amino acid sequence: CASSPSDRREKLFF.

This clonotype was seen ten or more times. The chain employs TRBV28 and TRBJ2-4, with D perhaps matching TRBD1 (6 bases). Germline V gives CDR1 MDHEN, CDR2 SYDVKM. V lost 3 bases to trimming and J lost 3 bases, with 18 bases between them. This CDR3 has 17 amino acids. The CDR3 DNA follows: TGTGCCAGCAGTTTTGGGCGGACAGTAGGGGACAAAAACATTCAGTACTTC. This sequence encodes CASSFGRTVGDKNIQYF.

This clonotype occurred many times. This sequence joins TRBV5-1 and TRBJ1-2; no clear D. The V end lost 1 base, the J end lost 3 bases, and 16 bases lay between the germline ends. The CDR3 consists of 16 residues. In germline, CDR1 is SGHRS, CDR2 YFSETQ. CDR3 in amino acids: CASSLLEWYGDYGYTF. The CDR3 DNA follows: TGCGCCAGCAGCTTGTTGGAGTGGTACGGCGACTATGGCTACACCTTC. The whole variable domain, filled in from reference TRBV5-1 and TRBJ1-2, reads KAGVTQTPRYLIKTRGQQVTLSCSPISGHRSVSWYQQTPGQGLQFLFEYFSETQRNKGNFPGRFSGRQFSNSRSEMNVSTLELGDSALYLCASSLLEWYGDYGYTFGSGTRLTVV.

This clonotype was counted many times. This chain links TRBV5-5 with TRBJ1-2; D is perhaps TRBD1 (5 bases). The CDR3 spans 15 residues. Germline V gene data show CDR1 as SGHKS and CDR2 as YYEKEE (reference sequence). V lost 4 bases and J 10 bases, leaving 23 bases between the germline ends. CDR3 sequence reads: CASSREGPLNRVYTF. In DNA, the CDR3 is TGTGCCAGCAGCCGGGAGGGACCGCTAAATAGAGTCTACACCTTC.

This clonotype was picked up many times. This chain uses TRBV28 with TRBJ2-6, with D perhaps given as TRBD1 or TRBD2 (6 bases each). Germline-derived CDR1 and CDR2 are MDHEN and SYDVKM. This CDR3 comprises 16 residues. The ends were cut back, 7 bases at V and 0 bases at J, with 13 bases in the middle. The CDR3 DNA follows: TGTGCCAGCACCCCGGGGGCCAACTCTGGGGCCAACGTCCTGACTTTC. Its translation: CASTPGANSGANVLTF.

At least ten counts were recorded for this clonotype. V is TRBV2 and J is TRBJ2-7, with D perhaps matching TRBD1 or TRBD2 (5 bases each). The CDR3 is 17 amino acids. The germline CDR1 and CDR2 sequences are SNHLY and FYNNEI. V lost 3 bases and J 0 bases, leaving 18 bases between the germline ends. The CDR3 protein is CASSDTTQGPISYEQYF. The CDR3 DNA reads TGTGCCAGCAGTGACACCACGCAGGGACCTATCTCCTACGAGCAGTACTTC.

Within the sample, this clonotype is medium-sized. The chain has TRBV25-1 and TRBJ2-7, with D uncertain. V lost 2 bases and J 2 bases, leaving 4 bases between the germline ends. Germline CDR1 reads MGHDK; CDR2 reads SYGVNS. The CDR3 is made up of 12 amino acids. The CDR3 nucleotides are TGTGCCAGCAGTGAAAACCCCTACGAGCAGTACTTC. This encodes CASSENPYEQYF.

In its sample, this clonotype was seen many times. V gene TRBV24-1 combines with J gene TRBJ2-7, with TRBD2 matching over 7 bases. V was pared by 5 bases and J by 5 bases, with 8 bases of the junction left unmatched. Germline V gene sequence: CDR1 KGHDR, CDR2 SFDVKD. The CDR3 has 14 residues. The CDR3 DNA follows: TGTGCCACCAGTGCCGCAGCAAGCGGGAACGAGCAGTACTTC. It translates to CATSAAASGNEQYF.

This clonotype was detected a few times. The CDR3 does not end in the conserved phenylalanine or tryptophan, so this is likely a read error. V is TRBV28 and J is TRBJ2-7, with D possibly being TRBD1 or TRBD2 (5 bases each). The germline V gene encodes CDR1 MDHEN and CDR2 SYDVKM. Trimming stripped 6 bases from V and 0 bases from J, with 12 bases between. This CDR3 has 14 amino acids. The CDR3 DNA follows: TGTGCCAGCAGCGAGTGGGACGGCTCCTACGAGCAGTACTCC. Translation gives CASSEWDGSYEQYS.

This clonotype was detected ten times or more. The chain is built from TRBV20-1 and TRBJ2-7; D remains ambiguous. The germline CDR1 and CDR2 sequences are DFQATT and SNEGSKA (reference sequence). This CDR3 contains 12 residues. The V and J ends lost 6 bases and 0 bases respectively, with 9 bases between them. The CDR3 DNA sequence: TGCAGTGCCCCCGACGCCTCCTACGAGCAGTACTTC. It codes for CSAPDASYEQYF.

This clonotype was found many times. The J gene is TRBJ1-1, the V gene TRBV4-1; the D gene is possibly TRBD1 (6 bases). The CDR3 spans 14 residues. V was clipped by 5 bases and J by 3 bases, with 13 bases between them. Germline lookup yields CDR1 MGHRA and CDR2 YSYEKL. In DNA, the CDR3 is TGCGCCAGCAGCTACACAGAGGGGGACACTGAAGCTTTCTTT. This encodes CASSYTEGDTEAFF.

This clonotype counts as medium-sized. The V gene is TRBV12-3 or TRBV12-4, the J gene TRBJ2-2; tentatively, D is TRBD1 or TRBD2 (6 bases each). The CDR3 consists of 13 residues. V was trimmed by 3 bases and J by 6 bases, leaving 8 bases between them. As DNA, the CDR3 is TGTGCCAGCAGTTTTAGGGGGGCCGGGGAGCTGTTTTTT. It codes for CASSFRGAGELFF.

This clonotype was seen ten or more times. The rearrangement uses TRBV20-1 and TRBJ2-2; D possibly corresponds to TRBD2 (5 bases). CDR1 is DFQATT and CDR2 is SNEGSKA in the germline V gene (reference sequence). The CDR3 is made up of 13 amino acids. With 5 bases removed from V and 3 bases from J, the gap between germline ends came to 10 bases. The CDR3 loop reads CSARTSDTGELFF. For the CDR3, the DNA is TGCAGTGCTCGGACTTCAGACACCGGGGAGCTGTTTTTT.

This clonotype was recorded at least ten times. The CDR3 reads CASSLPGQSGYGYTF. The CDR3 nucleotides are TGTGCCAGCAGTTTGCCGGGACAGTCCGGCTATGGCTACACCTTC. The chain employs TRBV28 and TRBJ1-2; 7 bases are shared with TRBD1. The trim removed 3 bases at V and 4 bases at J, leaving 8 bases unmatched. The germline CDR1 and CDR2 sequences are MDHEN and SYDVKM. The CDR3 is made up of 15 amino acids.

This clonotype came up many times. This sequence joins TRBV24-1 and TRBJ2-1; 9 nucleotides align to TRBD2. Germline V gene sequence: CDR1 KGHDR, CDR2 SFDVKD. Trimming cost V 0 bases and J 5 bases; bases outside gene matches: 10. CDR3 size: 18 residues. The CDR3 sequence is CATSDLRIGLAGDNEQFF. CDR3 coding DNA: TGTGCCACCAGTGATTTGCGGATTGGGTTAGCGGGGGACAATGAGCAGTTCTTC.